The source of this T cell receptor beta chain is a study of T-cell memory formation after mild COVID-19. The wider study: TCR clusters mostly belonged to single donors.

Via MiXCR, TCRdb re-called the 5' RACE reads, giving one row per CDR3 protein. The data contain under 300,000 distinct CDR3 sequences, more than 8% of them singletons. Germline CDR1 reads SGHRS; CDR2 reads YFSETQ. Trimming removed 0 bases from V and 8 bases from J, with 15 bases in between. This CDR3 contains 15 residues. The sequencing input was PBMCs or a T cell subset sorted from them (not recorded which). The V and J genes are TRBV5-1 and TRBJ2-1; D may be TRBD1 (6 bases). The receptor's source is a young man who had mild COVID-19 (a few samples of this study predate the infection). Cell type and time point are not known. CDR3 DNA sequence: TGCGCCAGCAGCTTGGCCGCCGGCAGGGGCTATGAGCAGTTCTTC. As protein: CASSLAAGRGYEQFF.